The following is a T cell receptor (beta chain) sequence with its context. The sample comes from a study of blood T cell repertoires in COVID-19. Study summary: Whether acute or convalescent, the COVID-19 samples came from the United States, Italy and Spain. T cells, B-cell-depleted T cells, or PBMCs supplied cDNA or gDNA.

Original data processing: Amplified reference gene primers provided the basis for estimating nucleated cell counts. Clones were read by immunoSEQ multiplex PCR, and TCRdb kept only the in-frame ones, dropping some. Clone size and V and J calls were adopted from that table, with D and trimming inferred from the DNA. The table includes more than 75,000 clones, less than 85% detected once. Trimming stripped 2 bases from V and 6 bases from J, with 7 bases between. Germline CDR1 is LNHDA and CDR2 is SQIVND (reference sequence). This CDR3 is built from 12 residues. The sample was peripheral blood. The chain links TRBV19 to TRBJ1-2, with D possibly matching TRBD1 (5 bases). This sequence originates from a human donor in a cohort sampled during active COVID-19. CDR3 region: CASSIKGNGYTF. Written as DNA, the CDR3 is TGTGCCAGTAGTATAAAGGGGAATGGCTACACCTTC.